The 10 T cell receptor beta chains in this list originate from one sample, sequenced in a study of Ad26.COV2.S vaccination and SARS-CoV-2 variants. Treatment meaning: roughly 19 received Ad26.COV2.S at low or high dose, single or two shots; about 5 received placebo; per-sample allocation not given. Repertoires come from day 63 after the first vaccine or placebo injection. Sequenced by immunoSEQ multiplex PCR; TCRdb stores in-frame clones only, minus some. Among roughly 500,000 clones listed, roughly nine tenths were seen once. Sample: peripheral blood, taken in a trial of Ad26.COV2.S vaccine versus placebo. The receptors were gathered from a person between 18 and 65 years old who received the Ad26.COV2.S COVID-19 vaccine or a placebo.

The gene calls are TRBV5-4 and TRBJ2-1, with a possible D match to TRBD2 (5 bases). The CDR3 contains 15 residues. Trimming stripped 4 bases from V and 0 bases from J, with 11 bases between. Germline V gene sequence: CDR1 SGHNT, CDR2 YYREEE (reference sequence). Here the CDR3 DNA reads TGTGCCAGCAGCCTTAGCGCGAGCTCCTACAATGAGCAGTTCTTC. Protein sequence: CASSLSASSYNEQFF.

The rearrangement uses TRBV2 and TRBJ1-1; the match to TRBD1 covers 8 bases. The CDR3 has 16 amino acids. V lost 6 bases to trimming and J lost 3 bases; unmatched junction nucleotides: 12. CDR1 and CDR2 (germline): SNHLY, FYNNEI. The CDR3 loop reads CASRRDRSTGDTEAFF. CDR3 in DNA: TGTGCCAGCAGGAGGGACAGGAGCACCGGGGACACTGAAGCTTTCTTT.

The chain joins TRBV18 to TRBJ1-1; the D is unclear. The CDR3 sequence is 15 residues long. Germline-derived CDR1 and CDR2 are KGHSH and LQKENI. Deletions cut 0 bases from V and 2 bases from J, with 10 bases between. The CDR3 reads CASSPPRASNTEAFF. The CDR3 DNA reads as TGTGCCAGCTCACCACCGCGGGCTTCAAACACTGAAGCTTTCTTT.

V gene TRBV6-1 combines with J gene TRBJ2-4; perhaps D is TRBD1 or TRBD2 (6 bases each). Looked up from germline, CDR1 is MNHNS and CDR2 is SASEGT. The V end lost 3 bases, the J end lost 1 base, and 13 bases lay between the germline ends. There are 16 residues in the CDR3. The CDR3 protein is CASSERGAWAKNIQYF. Here the CDR3 DNA reads TGTGCCAGCAGTGAGAGGGGGGCCTGGGCCAAAAACATTCAGTACTTC.

The chain uses TRBV27 and TRBJ2-7, with 7 bases identical to TRBD1. The germline V gene has CDR1 MNHEY and CDR2 SMNVEV (reference sequence). The length of the CDR3 is 12 residues. The V segment lost 5 bases and the J segment 9 bases; nucleotides outside the gene matches: 7. The CDR3, as DNA: TGTGCCAGCAGTCCGCAGGGGGATGGGCAGTACTTC. Translated: CASSPQGDGQYF.

This chain connects TRBV6-1 to TRBJ1-4, with D perhaps matching TRBD1 (6 bases). From germline, CDR1 is MNHNS and CDR2 SASEGT. CDR3 length: 16 residues. V lost 3 bases and J lost 7, with 18 bases in between. The CDR3 reads CASSDGGGGYGEKLFF. For the CDR3, the DNA is TGTGCCAGCAGTGACGGGGGGGGCGGGTACGGTGAAAAACTGTTTTTT.

To note about this clone: At one end the junction does not follow the germline gene, possibly because of a read error. The chain recombines TRBV6-5 with TRBJ1-2; D ambiguous. Per germline, CDR1 MNHEY and CDR2 SVGAGI. The CDR3 runs 11 residues. CDR3 in DNA: TGTGCCAGCAGGAGTAACTACGGCTACACCTTC. Its protein product is CASRSNYGYTF.

The chain joins TRBV4-1 to TRBJ1-5; D remains ambiguous. This CDR3 has 13 amino acids. Per germline, CDR1 MGHRA and CDR2 YSYEKL. V lost 1 base and J 3 bases, leaving 4 bases between the germline ends. The CDR3 region is CASSQAVNQPQHF. In DNA form, the CDR3 reads TGCGCCAGCAGCCAAGCGGTCAATCAGCCCCAGCATTTT.

The chain joins TRBV5-1 to TRBJ1-4; D is unclear. V was clipped by 2 bases and J by 0 bases, with 11 bases between them. The CDR3 length is 16 residues. Germline V gives CDR1 SGHRS, CDR2 YFSETQ. CDR3 loop: CASSFGRIATNEKLFF. In DNA, the CDR3 is TGCGCCAGCAGCTTTGGCAGGATTGCAACTAATGAAAAACTGTTTTTT.

Only one count was recorded for this clone. The chain joins TRBV7-2 to TRBJ1-5; D is possibly TRBD1 (6 bases). CDR3 length: 15 amino acids. Trimming removed 5 bases at V and 5 bases at J, with 16 bases between. The germline V gene encodes CDR1 SGHTA and CDR2 FQGNSA. CDR3 coding DNA: TGTGCCAGCAGCGCAGCAGGGGTGCGGGATCAGCCCCAGCATTTT. Translated: CASSAAGVRDQPQHF.